This TCR beta chain was recovered during a study of blood T cells in healthy people across ages (dated by TCRdb to the mid-2010s). For the study in its entirety: Template switching captured roughly one uniquely barcoded TCR beta cDNA molecule per two T cells in model experiments. For two donors (one aged 18 to 30 and one aged 80 or older), the study analyzed two additional independent replicas of 1 million unique cDNA reads from the same blood draw. To avoid experimental bias, donors of different ages were randomly spread across the sequencing lanes. To track age-related changes in TCR beta repertoire diversity, the study relied on deep sequencing normalized with unique cDNA molecular identifiers. The donors were divided into four age groups: young (average around 16 years), middle-aged (around 41), aged (roughly 60) and long-lived (approximately 74). The paper's findings and limits, for the study overall: Compared with the aged group, more naive CD4+ T cells, fewer expanded clones and increased TCR diversity were shown by the long-lived group, suggesting age selection. Bulk unsorted PBMC profiling prevented conclusive comparison of naive and antigen-experienced compartments. Because donor CMV infection status was unknown, age-related changes in expanded clonotypes were potentially confounded. Estimates of total diversity based on one million sequenced T cells were regarded as lower bounds and as underestimates. Observed TCR beta diversity per million T cells fell roughly linearly with age, and a significant reduction was already apparent by age around 44. Observed TCR beta diversity correlated strongly with the percentage of naive T cells measured by flow cytometry.

The library was made by 5' RACE. Instrument used: Illumina HiSeq 2500. A second PCR of about 6 to 12 cycles was run with a J-beta primer mix and a sample-barcoded 5' primer. A template-switch 5' adaptor carrying 12 random nucleotides introduced a unique molecular identifier onto each TCR beta cDNA molecule. Each sample yielded at least 2.5 million CDR3-containing paired-end reads. First-strand cDNA was synthesized from all RNA with the Mint cDNA synthesis kit, primed by a TRBC-specific oligonucleotide. Following uracil-DNA glycosylase treatment, a first 18-cycle PCR with universal primers M1SS and BC2_uni_R was performed on all cDNA. Regarding the original processing steps: Each sample was normalized by randomly selecting 1 million high-quality reads, each carrying a distinct molecular identifier. Instead of being binned into consensus sequences, reads that shared molecular identifiers were thrown out. CDR3 identification, clonotype clustering and error correction used MiTCR with a Q25 quality threshold and the strictest error-elimination algorithm. Lower-bound total TCR beta diversity was estimated with a nonparametric unseen species model using Euler transformation. TCRdb reanalyzed the raw reads on its own, using fastp at Q25 for trimming and MiXCR for clone calling, and kept in-frame beta chains. Each entry is one CDR3 protein sequence, shown with its most common DNA and genes. TCRdb's processing, not the authors' own work, is the source of the V and J calls. The sample table shows some 780,000 distinct CDR3 sequences, and 56% are seen once. About a quarter of the sample lies in the top ten.

In this sample, this clonotype turned up a few times. Its cognate antigen has yet to be identified. Base qualities are missing; no much larger clone stands one base away. The 39 donors, aged 6 to 90 years, were systemically healthy Caucasian individuals from Russia. Around 10 milliliters of peripheral blood were collected from each donor into EDTA-treated Vacutainer tubes. Ficoll-Paque density-gradient centrifugation was used to isolate PBMCs, with at least 6.5 million per sample. Trizol reagent was used to extract total RNA from PBMCs, with at least 5.5 micrograms per sample. For every donor, flow cytometry on a PBMC aliquot measured the percentage of naive CD45RAhigh/CD27high T cells. CDR1 and CDR2 (SGHTA, FQGNSA) derive from the germline V gene. V and J are truncated by 4 bases and 4 bases respectively, leaving an intervening sequence of 13 bases. The CDR3 starts with the cysteine, ends with the phenylalanine, and has 14 residues. Here the CDR3 DNA is all that survives: 42 bases in frame from base 1.

The source is a man aged 40-55 years in good health. Specimen: blood. This chain is built from TRBV7-2 and TRBJ1-1; TRBD1 is perhaps the D gene, given 5 matching bases. The bases read TGTGCCAGCAGCTCCAGGGAATTCGGCACTGAAGCTTTCTTT. Its product reads: CASSSREFGTEAFF.